This TCR beta chain was identified in a study of cytomegalovirus exposure and HLA in healthy donors. Study-level points and caveats: Across donors, sequencing depth was assumed by presence/absence analyses to be roughly uniform. Trimming of TCR beta V- and J-genes showed a link, identified in a later analysis, to a missense DCLRE1C variant. Upon later analysis, TCR association rates were observed to vary by HLA locus, being highest for DRB1 and lowest for HLA-C.

Comment on this clone: Its antigen is currently unknown.

The CDR3 sequence is 13 residues long. Per germline, CDR1 LNHNV and CDR2 YYDKDF (reference sequence). J gave up 6 bases and V 4 bases, and 4 bases lay outside the gene matches. The PCR ran on 60 Vbeta and 13 Jbeta primers. Measured with immunoSEQ multiplex PCR; TCRdb has only the in-frame clones, and not every one. The sample records over 150,000 clones, approximately 80% being singletons. Material: PBMCs. The source of this sequence is a man between 18 and 35 years old in good health and CMV-seropositive. The gene calls are TRBV15 and TRBJ1-2, with 8 bases fitting TRBD1. The CDR3 DNA reads as TGTGCCACCAGCATCCAGGGGGCTCATGGCTACACCTTC. The encoded protein is CATSIQGAHGYTF.